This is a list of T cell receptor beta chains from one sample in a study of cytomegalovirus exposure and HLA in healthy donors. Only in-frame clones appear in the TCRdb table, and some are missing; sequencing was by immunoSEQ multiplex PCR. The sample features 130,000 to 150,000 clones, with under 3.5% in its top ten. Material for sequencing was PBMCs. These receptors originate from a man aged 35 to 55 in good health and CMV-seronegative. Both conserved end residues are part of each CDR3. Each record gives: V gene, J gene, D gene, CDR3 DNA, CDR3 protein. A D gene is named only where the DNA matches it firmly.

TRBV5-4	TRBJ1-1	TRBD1	TGTGCCAGCAGCTTGCCTCCGGGACAGGGGGCTGGAGAAACTGAAGCTTTCTTT	CASSLPPGQGAGETEAFF
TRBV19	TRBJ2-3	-	TGTGCCAGTAGTTTCCTCCCGACAGCCCTTAGCACAGATACGCAGTATTTT	CASSFLPTALSTDTQYF
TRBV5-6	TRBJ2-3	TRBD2	TGTGCCAGCAGCTCCTCAACTAGCGGGGGGTTAGTAAAAGATACGCAGTATTTT	CASSSSTSGGLVKDTQYF
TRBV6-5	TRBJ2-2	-	TGTGCCAGCAGCCCCGGGACATTCACCGGGGAGCTGTTTTTT	CASSPGTFTGELFF
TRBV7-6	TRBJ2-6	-	TGTGCCAGCAGCTACCCGGGACAAGGCCTTTCTGGGGCCAACGTCCTGACTTTC	CASSYPGQGLSGANVLTF
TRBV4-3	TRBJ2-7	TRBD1	TGCGCCAGCAGCCTCGGGACAGGGTCCTACGAGCAGTACTTC	CASSLGTGSYEQYF
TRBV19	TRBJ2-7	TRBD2	TGTGCCAGTAGTATCCCAACTAGCGGGGGGCTAGGTCCCTACGAGCAGTACTTC	CASSIPTSGGLGPYEQYF
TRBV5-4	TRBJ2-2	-	TGTGCCAGCAGCTTTACCCAGCAGGGGACCGGGGAGCTGTTTTTT	CASSFTQQGTGELFF
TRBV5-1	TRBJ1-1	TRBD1	TGCGCCAGCATCGGGACAGGGCTGAACACTGAAGCTTTCTTT	CASIGTGLNTEAFF
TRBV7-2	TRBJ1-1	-	TGTGCCAGCAGCTTAGTTACAGCGAACACTGAAGCTTTCTTT	CASSLVTANTEAFF
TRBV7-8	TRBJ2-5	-	TGTGCCAGCAGCTTTCAGGACTTCCAAGAGACCCAGTACTTC	CASSFQDFQETQYF
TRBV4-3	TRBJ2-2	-	TGCGCCAGCAGCTTAGGGGACGGGGAGGTAACCGGGGAGCTGTTTTTT	CASSLGDGEVTGELFF
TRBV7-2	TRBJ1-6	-	TGTGCCAGCAGCTTAGCTACAGCCGATAATTCACCCCTCCACTTT	CASSLATADNSPLHF
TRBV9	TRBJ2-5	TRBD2	TGTGCCAGCAGCAGATCTTTGAGGGGAGCGGGGGAGACCCAGTACTTC	CASSRSLRGAGETQYF
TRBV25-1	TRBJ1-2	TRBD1	TGTGCCAGCGGAGGGGACAGGGGGCTTGGCTACACCTTC	CASGGDRGLGYTF
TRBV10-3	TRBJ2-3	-	TGTGCCACCACACACACAGATACGCAGTATTTT	CATTHTDTQYF
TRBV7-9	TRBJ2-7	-	TGTGCCAGCAGCGGCGGAAAAACCCCCTACGAGCAGTACTTC	CASSGGKTPYEQYF
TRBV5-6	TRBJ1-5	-	TGTGCCAGCAGCTGGGGAGGCGGGGTCAATCAGCCCCAGCATTTT	CASSWGGGVNQPQHF
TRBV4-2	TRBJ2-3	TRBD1	TGTGCCAGCAGCCAAGATCAGGACAGGGGACACACAGATACGCAGTATTTT	CASSQDQDRGHTDTQYF
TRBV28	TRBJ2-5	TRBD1	TGTGCCAGCAGCGACAGGGAAAACCAGTACTTC	CASSDRENQYF
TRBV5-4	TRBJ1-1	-	TGTGCCAGCAGTTCCGGACAGAGGAACACTGAAGCTTTCTTT	CASSSGQRNTEAFF
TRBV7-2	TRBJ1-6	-	TGTGCCAGCAGCCCGCGAGGGAGGGGATCACCCCTCCACTTT	CASSPRGRGSPLHF
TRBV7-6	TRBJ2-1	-	TGTGCCAGCAGCTTAGCGCGAGGGGAGCAGTTCTTC	CASSLARGEQFF
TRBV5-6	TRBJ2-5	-	TGTGCCAGCAGCTTGGTAGGCGGGGTCACTGGGGGGGAGACCCAGTACTTC	CASSLVGGVTGGETQYF
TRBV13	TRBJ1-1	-	TGTGCCAGCAGCTTAAGTTGGGGCAACGGGAACACTGAAGCTTTCTTT	CASSLSWGNGNTEAFF
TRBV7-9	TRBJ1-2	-	TGTGCCAGCAGCGCAACCGGGACAAACGGTGGCTACACCTTC	CASSATGTNGGYTF
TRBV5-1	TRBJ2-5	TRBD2	TGCGCCAGCGCCCCCCGACGGGGGGATCAAGAGACCCAGTACTTC	CASAPRRGDQETQYF
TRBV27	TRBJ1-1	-	TGTGCCAGCAGTTTACAGGCCAATTTGAACACTGAAGCTTTCTTT	CASSLQANLNTEAFF
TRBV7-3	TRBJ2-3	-	TGTGCCAGCAGCTCAATCCCCTCAGAGCTGACAGACACAGATACGCAGTATTTT	CASSSIPSELTDTDTQYF
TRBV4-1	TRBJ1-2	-	TGCGCCAGCAGCCAGGAGGAACGACTCTATGGCTACACCTTC	CASSQEERLYGYTF
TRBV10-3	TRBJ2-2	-	TGTGCCGCCTTGTCCGCGCTGAACACCGGGGAGCTGTTTTTT	CAALSALNTGELFF
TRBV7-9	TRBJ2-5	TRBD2	TGTGCCAGCAGCCCCTGGAGGACTAGGGAAGAGACCCAGTACTTC	CASSPWRTREETQYF
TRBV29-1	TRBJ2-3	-	TGCAGGAGGGCGGGGCTGGTCACAGATACGCAGTATTTT	CRRAGLVTDTQYF
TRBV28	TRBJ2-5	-	TGTGCCAGCAGTTTGATGGGGGCCCAAGAGACCCAGTACTTC	CASSLMGAQETQYF
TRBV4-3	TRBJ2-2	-	TGCGCCAGCAGCCAAGCCCCTCTTTTAGGGCAGCCCTCGGGGACCGGGGAGCTGTTTTTT	CASSQAPLLGQPSGTGELFF
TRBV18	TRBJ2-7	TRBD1	TGTGCCAGCTCACCAACCGGGACAGGGATCTGGGAGCAGTACTTC	CASSPTGTGIWEQYF
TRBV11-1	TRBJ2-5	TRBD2	TGTGCCAGCAGCTTAGGCGGGGGGGCTCCCCAGACCCAGTACTTC	CASSLGGGAPQTQYF
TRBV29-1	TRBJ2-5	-	TGCAGCGTTGATCCGGTGAAAGAGACCCAGTACTTC	CSVDPVKETQYF
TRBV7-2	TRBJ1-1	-	TGTGCCAGCAGCCCCACCGACAGGAACACTGAAGCTTTCTTT	CASSPTDRNTEAFF
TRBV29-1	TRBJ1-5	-	TGCAGCGTGGGCTACAACACGGGCAATCAGCCCCAGCATTTT	CSVGYNTGNQPQHF
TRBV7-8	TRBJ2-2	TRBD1	TGTGCCAGCAGCCTCTTTGGGGGACAGGGGTACACCGGGGAGCTGTTTTTT	CASSLFGGQGYTGELFF
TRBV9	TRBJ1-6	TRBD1	TGTGCCAGCAGCGTAGATGTCAGGGGGCAATCACCCCTCCACTTT	CASSVDVRGQSPLHF
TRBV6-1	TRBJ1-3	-	TGTGCCAGCAGTGAACGGGGAAGGCAAAACACCATATATTTT	CASSERGRQNTIYF
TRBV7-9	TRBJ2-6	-	TGTGCCAGCGGGAGCTCTGGGGCCAACGTCCTGACTTTC	CASGSSGANVLTF
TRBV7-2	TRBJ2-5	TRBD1	TGTGCCAGCAGCTTAGCAGGGCGGGCTGGGACAGACAGACAAGAGACCCAGTACTTC	CASSLAGRAGTDRQETQYF
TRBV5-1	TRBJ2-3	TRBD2	TGCGCCAGCAGCTCCGGGACTAGCGCAACAGATACGCAGTATTTT	CASSSGTSATDTQYF